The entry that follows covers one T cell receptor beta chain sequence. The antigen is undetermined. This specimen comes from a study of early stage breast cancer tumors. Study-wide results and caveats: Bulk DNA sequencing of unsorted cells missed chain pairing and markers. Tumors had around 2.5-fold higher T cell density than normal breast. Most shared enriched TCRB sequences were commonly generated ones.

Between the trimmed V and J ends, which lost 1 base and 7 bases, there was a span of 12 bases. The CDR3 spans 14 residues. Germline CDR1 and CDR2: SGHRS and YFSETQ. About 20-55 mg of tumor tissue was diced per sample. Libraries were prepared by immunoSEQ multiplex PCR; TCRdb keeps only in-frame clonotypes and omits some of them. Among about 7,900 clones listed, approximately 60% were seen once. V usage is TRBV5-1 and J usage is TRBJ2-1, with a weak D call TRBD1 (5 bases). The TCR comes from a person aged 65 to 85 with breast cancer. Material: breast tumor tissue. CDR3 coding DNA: TGCGCCAGCAGCTTGTCGCAGGGTTTTAATGAGCAGTTCTTC. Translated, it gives CASSLSQGFNEQFF.